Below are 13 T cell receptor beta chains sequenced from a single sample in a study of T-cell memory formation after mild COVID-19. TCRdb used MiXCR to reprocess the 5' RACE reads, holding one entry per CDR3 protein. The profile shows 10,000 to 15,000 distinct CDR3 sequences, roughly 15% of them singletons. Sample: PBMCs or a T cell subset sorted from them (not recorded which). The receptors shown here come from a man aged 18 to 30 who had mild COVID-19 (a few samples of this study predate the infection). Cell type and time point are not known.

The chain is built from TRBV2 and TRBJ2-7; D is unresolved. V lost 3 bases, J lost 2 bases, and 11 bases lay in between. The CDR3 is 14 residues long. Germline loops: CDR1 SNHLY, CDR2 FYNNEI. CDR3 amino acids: CASSDETVTYEQYF. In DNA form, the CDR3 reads TGTGCCAGCAGTGATGAGACGGTCACCTACGAGCAGTACTTC.

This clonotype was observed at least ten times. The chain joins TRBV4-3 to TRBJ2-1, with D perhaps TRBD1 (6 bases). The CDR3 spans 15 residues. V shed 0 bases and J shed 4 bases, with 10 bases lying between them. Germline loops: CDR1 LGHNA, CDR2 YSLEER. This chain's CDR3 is CASSQDWTEYNEQFF. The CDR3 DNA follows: TGCGCCAGCAGCCAAGATTGGACAGAATACAATGAGCAGTTCTTC.

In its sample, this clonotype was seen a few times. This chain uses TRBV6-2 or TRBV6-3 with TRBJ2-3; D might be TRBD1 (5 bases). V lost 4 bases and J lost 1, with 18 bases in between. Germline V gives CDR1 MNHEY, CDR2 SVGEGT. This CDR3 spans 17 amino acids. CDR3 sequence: CASSFQIGAGRTDTQYF. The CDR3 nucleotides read TGTGCCAGCAGTTTTCAGATTGGGGCAGGACGCACAGATACGCAGTATTTT.

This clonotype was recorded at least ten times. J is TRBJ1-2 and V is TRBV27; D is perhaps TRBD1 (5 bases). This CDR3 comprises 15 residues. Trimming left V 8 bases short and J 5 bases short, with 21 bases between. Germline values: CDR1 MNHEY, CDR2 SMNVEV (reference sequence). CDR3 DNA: TGTGCCAGCCGATTGAGCTGGTCGGAGGGGTATGGCTACACCTTC. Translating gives CASRLSWSEGYGYTF.

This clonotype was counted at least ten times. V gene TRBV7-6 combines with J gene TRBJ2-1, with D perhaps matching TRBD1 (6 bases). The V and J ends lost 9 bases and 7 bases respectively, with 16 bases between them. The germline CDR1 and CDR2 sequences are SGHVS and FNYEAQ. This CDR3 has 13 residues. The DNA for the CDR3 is TGTGCCAGTGTCCCGCTAGGGGGAAATGAGCAGTTCTTC. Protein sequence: CASVPLGGNEQFF. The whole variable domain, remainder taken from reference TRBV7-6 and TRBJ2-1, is GAGVSQSPRYKVTKRGQDVALRCDPISGHVSLYWYRQALGQGPEFLTYFNYEAQQDKSGLPNDRFSAERPEGSISTLTIQRTEQRDSAMYRCASVPLGGNEQFFGPGTRLTVL.

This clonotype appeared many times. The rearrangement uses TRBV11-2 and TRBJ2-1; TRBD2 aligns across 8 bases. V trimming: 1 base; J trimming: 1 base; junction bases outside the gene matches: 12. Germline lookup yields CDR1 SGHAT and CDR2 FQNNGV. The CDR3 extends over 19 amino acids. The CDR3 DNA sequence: TGTGCCAGCAGCTTAGGTTGGGTAGCGGGGCCTCTATCCTACAATGAGCAGTTCTTC. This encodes CASSLGWVAGPLSYNEQFF.

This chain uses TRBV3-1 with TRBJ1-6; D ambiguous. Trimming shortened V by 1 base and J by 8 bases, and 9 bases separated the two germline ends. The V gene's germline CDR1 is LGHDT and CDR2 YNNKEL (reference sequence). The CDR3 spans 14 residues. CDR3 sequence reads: CASSQVGFYSPLHF. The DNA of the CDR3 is TGTGCCAGCAGCCAAGTTGGGTTTTATTCACCCCTCCACTTT. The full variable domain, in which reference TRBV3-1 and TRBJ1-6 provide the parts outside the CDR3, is DTAVSQTPKYLVTQMGNDKSIKCEQNLGHDTMYWYKQDSKKFLKIMFSYNNKELIINETVPNRFSPKSPDKAHLNLHINSLELGDSAVYFCASSQVGFYSPLHFGNGTRLTVT.

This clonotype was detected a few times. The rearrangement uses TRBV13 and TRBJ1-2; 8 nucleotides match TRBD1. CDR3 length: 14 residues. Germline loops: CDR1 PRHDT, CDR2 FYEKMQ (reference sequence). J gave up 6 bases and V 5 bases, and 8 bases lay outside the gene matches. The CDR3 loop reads CASSPNYRGDGYTF. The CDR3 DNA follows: TGTGCCAGCAGCCCGAATTACAGGGGGGATGGCTACACCTTC. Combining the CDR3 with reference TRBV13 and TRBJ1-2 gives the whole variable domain AAGVIQSPRHLIKEKRETATLKCYPIPRHDTVYWYQQGPGQDPQFLISFYEKMQSDKGSIPDRFSAQQFSDYHSELNMSSLELGDSALYFCASSPNYRGDGYTFGSGTRLTVV.

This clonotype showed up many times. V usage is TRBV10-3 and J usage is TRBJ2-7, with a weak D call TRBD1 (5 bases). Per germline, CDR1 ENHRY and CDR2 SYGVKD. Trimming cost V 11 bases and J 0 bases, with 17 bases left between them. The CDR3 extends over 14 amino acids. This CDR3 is CAPKARGRSYEQYF. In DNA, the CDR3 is TGTGCCCCAAAAGCAAGGGGTCGCTCCTACGAGCAGTACTTC.

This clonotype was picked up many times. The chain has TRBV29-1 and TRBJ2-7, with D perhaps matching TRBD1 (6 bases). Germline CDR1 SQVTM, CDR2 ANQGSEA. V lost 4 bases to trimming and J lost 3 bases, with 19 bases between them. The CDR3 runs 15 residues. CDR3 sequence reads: CSVGAWRKGDYEQYF. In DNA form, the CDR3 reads TGCAGCGTTGGGGCCTGGCGCAAGGGGGACTACGAGCAGTACTTC.

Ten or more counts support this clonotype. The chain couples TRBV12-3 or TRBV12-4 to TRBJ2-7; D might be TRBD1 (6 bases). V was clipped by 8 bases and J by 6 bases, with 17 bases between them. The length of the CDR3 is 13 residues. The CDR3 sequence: CASSLWGPSEQYF. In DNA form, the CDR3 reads TGTGCCAGCTCACTGTGGGGGCCTTCCGAGCAGTACTTC.

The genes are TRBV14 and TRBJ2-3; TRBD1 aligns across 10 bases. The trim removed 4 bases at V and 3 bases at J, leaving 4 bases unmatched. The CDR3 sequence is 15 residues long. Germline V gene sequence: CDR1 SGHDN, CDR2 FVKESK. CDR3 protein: CASSPRTGGTDTQYF. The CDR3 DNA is TGTGCCAGCAGCCCACGGACAGGGGGTACAGATACGCAGTATTTT.

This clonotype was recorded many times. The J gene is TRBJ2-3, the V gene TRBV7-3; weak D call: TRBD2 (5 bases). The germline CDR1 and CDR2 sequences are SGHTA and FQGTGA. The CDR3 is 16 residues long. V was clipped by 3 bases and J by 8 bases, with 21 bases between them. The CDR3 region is CASSLGAGTPLGTQYF. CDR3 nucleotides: TGTGCCAGCAGCTTGGGCGCGGGCACCCCGTTGGGTACGCAGTATTTT.